This T cell receptor beta chain is from a study of human T cells and chemical hapten exposure. Study in general: Small volume differences among pooled libraries mainly caused per-sample TCR yield variation.

The time point: healthy volunteer bleed at 2 weeks. Before extraction, the whole blood was not fractionated, and total RNA was taken from it. Unique molecular identifiers were affixed to discrete cDNA molecules within the library. In the authors' workflow: Counts of TCRs in each sample centred on a median of approximately 100,000 and extended from around 25,000 to 690,000. From the RACE reads, TCRdb called clonotypes with MiXCR, one entry per CDR3 protein. The V and J calls, along with clone size, are taken from TCRdb and not from the paper's own processing. The data show more than 70,000 distinct CDR3 sequences, with roughly 8.5% seen just once and 2.9% held by the top ten. This clonotype was detected a few times. The antigen remains unidentified. The CDR3 runs 16 residues. The V end was cut by 4 bases, the J end by 2 bases, with 20 bases between. Germline V lookup: CDR1 SQVTM, CDR2 ANQGSEA. Study results and limitations: After DPC sensitization, TCRs above 1 in 1000 frequency showed no change.

The sequenced material came from whole blood. This sequence joins TRBV29-1 and TRBJ2-5; D might be TRBD1 or TRBD2, each matching 6 bases. This TCR came from a female donor in good health. Some clones in this sample may be carry-over from other donors' samples. CDR3 nucleotide sequence: TGCAGCGTTGGAGGGGGGATGGGGGCCCTACAAGAGACCCAGTACTTC. Protein: CSVGGGMGALQETQYF.